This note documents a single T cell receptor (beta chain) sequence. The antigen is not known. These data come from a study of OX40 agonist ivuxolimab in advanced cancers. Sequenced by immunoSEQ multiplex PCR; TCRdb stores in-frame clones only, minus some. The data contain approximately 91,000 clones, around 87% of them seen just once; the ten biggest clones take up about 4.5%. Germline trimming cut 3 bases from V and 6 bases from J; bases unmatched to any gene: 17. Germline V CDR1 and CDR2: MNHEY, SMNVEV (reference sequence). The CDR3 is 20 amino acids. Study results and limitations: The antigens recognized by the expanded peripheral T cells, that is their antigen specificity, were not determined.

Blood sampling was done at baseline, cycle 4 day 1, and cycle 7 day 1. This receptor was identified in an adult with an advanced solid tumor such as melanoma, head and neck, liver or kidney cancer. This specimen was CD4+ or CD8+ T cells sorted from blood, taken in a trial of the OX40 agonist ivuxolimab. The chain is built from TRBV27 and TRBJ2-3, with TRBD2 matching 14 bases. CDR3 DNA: TGTGCCAGCAGTTTTTTGGGACTAGCGGGAGAAGGTTTATTAGTTGATACGCAGTATTTT. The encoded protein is CASSFLGLAGEGLLVDTQYF.